The entry below describes one T cell receptor (beta chain). Its antigen remains unidentified. One base away there is no much larger clone; base qualities are not given. Collaborating institutions collected whole blood in K2EDTA tubes following their own protocols. For TCRbeta analysis, collaborator samples were shipped as frozen whole blood, as isolated PBMCs, or as DNA extracted from either sample type. The CDR3 contains 13 residues, cysteine and phenylalanine counted. Of the read, only the CDR3 DNA is kept; its 39 bases are in frame from base 1. Sequences GTSNPN (CDR1) and SVGIG (CDR2) are obtained from the germline V gene (reference sequence). V was cut back by 4 bases and J by 0 bases, leaving a gap of 7 bases between them. The source of the sample is a study of blood T cell repertoires in COVID-19 (dated by TCRdb to about 2020). Regarding the research as a whole: Collaborator samples came from the United States, Italy and Spain and covered acute and convalescent phases of COVID-19. The prospective study material was composed of cDNA or gDNA derived from T cells, B-cell-depleted T cells, or PBMCs. The dataset comprised deeply sampled blood TCRbeta repertoires from subjects exposed to, actively infected with, or recovered from COVID-19. The repertoires were released in a freely available public database meant as a resource for research on the immune response to SARS-CoV-2. The samples were drawn from the first 160 participants of the ongoing ImmuneRACE study and from 1,254 subjects provided by 6 global collaborators. Nearly every sample came with metadata listing a de-identified subject ID, COVID-19 status, age in years and sex. Where available, HLA class I and class II types were obtained from metadata supplied by the sample provider rather than from assay-based typing. Results the study describes overall, beyond this receptor: The amount of clinical and demographic metadata varied by source and participant and was provided uncurated.

TCRbeta CDR3 regions were amplified from genomic DNA by means of the immunoSEQ Assay, a bias-controlled multiplex PCR. In the original analysis: The number of nucleated cells in each sample was estimated by amplification of reference gene primers within the assay. To quantify the absolute abundance of each unique TCRbeta CDR3 rearrangement, sequence reads were collapsed and filtered. For each sample, productive Simpson clonality was calculated as the square root of Simpson's diversity index over productive rearrangements. TCRdb took over this immuneACCESS table, retaining in-frame rearrangements with V and J assigned. Such tables are incomplete; in checked studies, under half of the missing clones stem from an unresolved V gene, and the remainder is unexplained. V and J calls plus clone size are reproduced from that table; the DNA served to infer D and trimming. Within this sample are some 260,000 clones, with 88% of them counted one time only. Together, the top ten hold 0.7% to 0.85% of the sample.

Specimen: peripheral blood. In this chain, TRBV30 is recombined with TRBJ1-5, with TRBD1 as a weak D call on 6 bases. The TCR comes from a woman aged 30 to 39 with acute or convalescent COVID-19. CDR3 loop: CAWTGDSNQPQHF. The sequence in DNA is TGTGCCTGGACAGGGGATAGCAATCAGCCCCAGCATTTT.